The T cell receptor beta chain under discussion was sequenced for a study of cytomegalovirus exposure and HLA in healthy donors. Study outcomes and limitations: Rare TCR sequences dominated, though some public TCRs recurred in many donors. Among TCR beta chains, those listed as cytomegalovirus-associated numbered more than 150. Reports indicated that the classifier achieved high specificity and sensitivity in diagnosing cytomegalovirus status. Within the 120 or so validation repertoires, first-cohort TCR clusters tended to co-occur, according to a later analysis.

The repertoire was sequenced with immunoSEQ multiplex PCR; TCRdb's copy has only in-frame clones and lacks some. The sample carries about 78,000 clones, almost 97% recorded once. Germline CDR1 and CDR2: MNHEY and SVGAGI. V was pared by 9 bases and J by 2 bases, with 15 bases between. The CDR3 contains 14 residues. About this clone itself: Its antigen is as yet unknown.

This receptor was taken from a man in his late teens or twenties in good health and CMV-seropositive. The rearrangement uses TRBV6-5 and TRBJ2-3; D is ambiguous. Input material: PBMCs. CDR3: CASNSRKDTDTQYF. DNA for the CDR3: TGTGCCAGTAACAGTAGGAAGGACACAGATACGCAGTATTTT.